Listed below are T cell receptor beta chains from one sample, sequenced in a study of control samples from healthy donors and cancer patients. Profiling relied on immunoSEQ multiplex PCR, and the TCRdb table lists in-frame clones only, not all of them. Of about 55,000 clones in the sample, around 97% are singletons; the top ten hold about 2%. Sequencing was done on a sample of blood. Receptor source: a woman aged 25 to 45 in good health. CDR3s include the opening cysteine and the closing phenylalanine or tryptophan. The D gene is left open where the match is weak. Size is omitted from some rows. Given values are once, few, many or a class for expanded clones.

clone size: NA
D gene: NA
J gene: TRBJ1-3
V gene: TRBV5-1
CDR3 DNA: TGCGCCAGCAGCTTGGAGGGCTCCGGCATATATTTT
CDR3 protein: CASSLEGSGIYF

clone size: NA
D gene: NA
J gene: TRBJ1-3
V gene: TRBV7-9
CDR3 DNA: TGTGCCAGCAGCTTATCGCTTGGACGCTCTGGAAACACCATATATTTT
CDR3 protein: CASSLSLGRSGNTIYF

clone size: NA
D gene: NA
J gene: TRBJ2-7
V gene: TRBV7-9
CDR3 DNA: TGTGCCAGCAGCTTTTCAGGTTACGAGCAGTACTTC
CDR3 protein: CASSFSGYEQYF

clone size: once
D gene: TRBD2
J gene: TRBJ2-7
V gene: TRBV28
CDR3 DNA: TGTGCCAGCAGTCCCGGGACTAGCGGGAGTTGGGTGTACGAGCAGTACTTC
CDR3 protein: CASSPGTSGSWVYEQYF

clone size: NA
D gene: NA
J gene: TRBJ2-7
V gene: TRBV5-6
CDR3 DNA: TGTGCCAGCAGCCAGGTAACCTCCTACGAGCAGTACTTC
CDR3 protein: CASSQVTSYEQYF

clone size: NA
D gene: TRBD2
J gene: TRBJ2-7
V gene: TRBV15
CDR3 DNA: TGTGCCACCAGCAGAGATTTAGCGGGGTACTCCTACGAGCAGTACTTC
CDR3 protein: CATSRDLAGYSYEQYF

clone size: NA
D gene: NA
J gene: TRBJ2-7
V gene: TRBV19
CDR3 DNA: TGTGCCAGTAGTACCTCAAGGTTCGAGCAGTACTTC
CDR3 protein: CASSTSRFEQYF

clone size: NA
D gene: NA
J gene: TRBJ1-4
V gene: TRBV21-1
CDR3 DNA: TGTGCCAGCAGCAAAGCCCACAGGGAAAGGGATGAAAAACTGTTTTTT
CDR3 protein: CASSKAHRERDEKLFF

clone size: NA
D gene: NA
J gene: TRBJ1-5
V gene: TRBV27
CDR3 DNA: TGTGCCAGCAGCTTCAACAAGGGCCAGCCCCAGCATTTT
CDR3 protein: CASSFNKGQPQHF

clone size: once
D gene: NA
J gene: TRBJ2-7
V gene: TRBV2
CDR3 DNA: TGTGCCAGCAGTGAGGCGGGTACCGAGCAGTACTTC
CDR3 protein: CASSEAGTEQYF

clone size: NA
D gene: NA
J gene: TRBJ2-4
V gene: TRBV28
CDR3 DNA: TGTGCCAGCAGTTTATGGCCCACCGGCGGGGTTAACGCGGACATTCAGTACTTC
CDR3 protein: CASSLWPTGGVNADIQYF

clone size: few
D gene: TRBD1
J gene: TRBJ2-5
V gene: TRBV5-1
CDR3 DNA: TGCGCCAGCAGCCGCGGAGACAGGGGAGAGACCCAGTACTTC
CDR3 protein: CASSRGDRGETQYF

clone size: NA
D gene: TRBD1
J gene: TRBJ2-5
V gene: TRBV5-5
CDR3 DNA: TGTGCCAGCAGCTTGGCCCCCGGGACAGGGTTTATCGGCGAGACCCAGTACTTC
CDR3 protein: CASSLAPGTGFIGETQYF

clone size: NA
D gene: TRBD1
J gene: TRBJ1-1
V gene: TRBV27
CDR3 DNA: TGTGCCAGCAGTTTAGACAGGGTGGGTGAAGCTTTCTTT
CDR3 protein: CASSLDRVGEAFF

clone size: NA
D gene: NA
J gene: TRBJ1-5
V gene: TRBV2
CDR3 DNA: TGTGCCAGCAGTGAATGGGGTAAGAGCAATCAGCCCCAGCATTTT
CDR3 protein: CASSEWGKSNQPQHF

clone size: NA
D gene: NA
J gene: TRBJ2-7
V gene: TRBV27
CDR3 DNA: TGTGCCAGCAGTCCGCCAACCCCAGGAGGTCGGGCCTACGAGCAGTACTTC
CDR3 protein: CASSPPTPGGRAYEQYF